What follows are 17 T cell receptor beta chains derived from one specimen sequenced in a study of Ad26.COV2.S vaccination and SARS-CoV-2 variants. Here immunoSEQ multiplex PCR was the method, and the copy in TCRdb shows in-frame clones only, minus some. In the table there are about 450,000 clones, roughly 87% of which are singletons. As for treatment: some 19 received Ad26.COV2.S at low or high dose, single or two shots; 5 received placebo; per-sample allocation not given. Vaccine and placebo recipients were sampled on day 63 after the first injection. Sequencing used peripheral blood, obtained in a trial of Ad26.COV2.S vaccine versus placebo. These receptors all stem from a person aged 18-60 years who received the Ad26.COV2.S COVID-19 vaccine or a placebo.

The chain carries TRBV30 and TRBJ1-5; D gene unclear. The CDR3 is 12 residues long. Germline CDR1 reads GTSNPN; CDR2 reads SVGIG (reference sequence). The V end lost 2 bases, the J end lost 5 bases, and 7 bases lay between the germline ends. The CDR3 DNA follows: TGTGCCTGGAGTAAAGTGGATCAGCCCCAGCATTTT. Protein sequence: CAWSKVDQPQHF.

The rearrangement links TRBV9 to TRBJ1-1; unclear D gene. Between the trimmed V and J ends, which lost 4 bases and 1 base, there was a span of 17 bases. This CDR3 region has 16 residues. Germline assignment: CDR1 SGDLS and CDR2 YYNGEE. CDR3 in amino acids: CASSPDPLQRNTEAFF. The CDR3 coding sequence is TGTGCCAGCAGCCCAGACCCCTTACAGCGGAACACTGAAGCTTTCTTT.

The table lists this clone with a count of one. This chain links TRBV6-6 with TRBJ2-6; D is uncertain. This CDR3 has 16 residues. The V end lost 6 bases, the J end lost 0 bases, and 12 bases lay between the germline ends. Per germline, CDR1 MNHNY and CDR2 SVGAGI (reference sequence). CDR3: CASSPGGSSGANVLTF. As DNA, the CDR3 is TGTGCCAGCAGCCCGGGCGGAAGCTCTGGGGCCAACGTCCTGACTTTC.

The V gene is TRBV28, the J gene TRBJ2-5; no clear D gene. Germline CDR1 and CDR2: MDHEN and SYDVKM. The CDR3 is 14 residues long. The germline V and J ends were trimmed by 6 bases and 2 bases, with 13 bases remaining between them. The CDR3 region is CASRTVHIQETQYF. The DNA of the CDR3 is TGTGCCAGCAGAACTGTACATATACAAGAGACCCAGTACTTC.

V and J are TRBV10-3 and TRBJ1-1; 7 bases are a match to TRBD1. Trimming took 6 bases from V and 3 from J; bases not matched to a gene: 7. From germline, CDR1 is ENHRY and CDR2 SYGVKD. CDR3 size: 14 residues. CDR3 sequence reads: CAISQGGADTEAFF. The CDR3 DNA follows: TGTGCCATCAGCCAGGGGGGGGCTGACACTGAAGCTTTCTTT.

This clone occurred many times. Other DNA sequences of this sample code for an identical CDR3. V and J are TRBV29-1 and TRBJ1-1; TRBD1 is a possible D gene (5 bases). The V end was cut by 4 bases, the J end by 5 bases, with 14 bases between. The CDR3 has 13 residues. Germline-derived CDR1 and CDR2 are SQVTM and ANQGSEA. The CDR3 loop is CSVVGGGGTEAFF. CDR3 DNA sequence: TGCAGCGTTGTGGGTGGGGGAGGGACTGAAGCTTTCTTT.

This chain uses TRBV20-1 with TRBJ2-7, with 7 bases identical to TRBD1. The germline V gene encodes CDR1 DFQATT and CDR2 SNEGSKA (reference sequence). CDR3 length: 11 amino acids. The ends lost 3 bases at V and 9 bases at J; junction bases unmatched: 5. The CDR3 sequence is CSARTGLGQYV. As DNA, the CDR3 is TGCAGTGCTAGGACAGGGCTCGGGCAGTACGTC.

The J gene is TRBJ2-1, the V gene TRBV15; D remains unclear. Deletions cut 4 bases from V and 0 bases from J, with 4 bases between. The CDR3 sequence is 13 residues long. Germline-derived CDR1 and CDR2 are LNHNV and YYDKDF (reference sequence). The CDR3 region has the DNA TGTGCCACCAGCATCAACTCCTACAATGAGCAGTTCTTC. Translation: CATSINSYNEQFF. The full variable domain, rest sourced from reference TRBV15 and TRBJ2-1, is DAMVIQNPRYQVTQFGKPVTLSCSQTLNHNVMYWYQQKSSQAPKLLFHYYDKDFNNEADTPDNFQSRRPNTSFCFLDIRSPGLGDTAMYLCATSINSYNEQFFGPGTRLTVL.

V and J are TRBV4-1 and TRBJ1-1; D might be TRBD1 (5 bases). Germline V gene sequence: CDR1 MGHRA, CDR2 YSYEKL. The CDR3 length is 15 residues. Trimming cost V 1 base and J 3 bases, with 12 bases left between them. CDR3 coding DNA: TGCGCCAGCAGCCAAGTTGGGGCCGGGGACACTGAAGCTTTCTTT. This gives the protein CASSQVGAGDTEAFF.

The chain employs TRBV20-1 and TRBJ2-5; 7 nucleotides match TRBD2. The CDR3 is 10 amino acids. V was pared by 5 bases and J by 9 bases, with 3 bases of the junction left unmatched. The V gene's germline CDR1 is DFQATT and CDR2 SNEGSKA (reference sequence). The CDR3 DNA follows: TGCAGTGCTTATAGCGGGCCCCAGTACTTC. This gives the protein CSAYSGPQYF.

This clone was counted between two and nine times. The chain recombines TRBV7-6 with TRBJ2-1; the D gene is possibly TRBD2 (5 bases). Trimming removed 2 bases from V and 9 bases from J, with 8 bases in between. The CDR3 is made up of 12 amino acids. Germline CDR1 and CDR2: SGHVS and FNYEAQ. The CDR3 sequence is CASSLSGSEQFF. In nucleotides, the CDR3 is TGTGCCAGCAGCTTAAGCGGCTCTGAGCAGTTCTTC.

This chain joins TRBV4-2 and TRBJ1-1; possible D gene TRBD1, 6 bases. Per germline, CDR1 LGHNA and CDR2 YNFKEQ. V shed 4 bases and J shed 4 bases, with 10 bases lying between them. The CDR3 length is 13 residues. This CDR3 reads CASSRRGPTEAFF. CDR3 nucleotides: TGTGCCAGCAGCCGCCGGGGGCCCACTGAAGCTTTCTTT.

This rearrangement joins TRBV7-9 to TRBJ2-3; maybe TRBD1 (5 bases). The CDR3 consists of 15 residues. V gave up 1 base and J gave up 4 bases, with 12 bases separating them. Germline V gene sequence: CDR1 SEHNR, CDR2 FQNEAQ (reference sequence). The CDR3 sequence: CASSLGGSRADTQYF. CDR3 in DNA: TGTGCCAGCAGCTTAGGGGGCAGTCGCGCAGATACGCAGTATTTT.

V is TRBV5-6 and J is TRBJ2-5; 8 positions match TRBD1. J gave up 5 bases and V 4 bases, and 7 bases lay outside the gene matches. CDR1 is SGHDT, CDR2 YYEEEE, per germline. The CDR3 has 14 residues. The CDR3 is CASSPRGHGETQYF. Written as DNA, the CDR3 is TGTGCCAGCAGCCCCAGGGGGCATGGGGAGACCCAGTACTTC.

V gene TRBV28 combines with J gene TRBJ1-1, with no clear D. The CDR3 covers 14 residues. The V gene's germline CDR1 is MDHEN and CDR2 SYDVKM. The V end was cut by 1 base, the J end by 1 base, with 7 bases between. The CDR3 DNA reads TGTGCCAGCAGTTTATCTTGGGGGAACACTGAAGCTTTCTTT. Protein sequence: CASSLSWGNTEAFF.

The CDR3 sequence is CASSQTMNTEAFF. In DNA, the CDR3 is TGTGCCAGCAGCCAAACTATGAACACTGAAGCTTTCTTT. The V gene is TRBV6-5, the J gene TRBJ1-1, with D uncertain. This CDR3 contains 13 residues. Germline loops: CDR1 MNHEY, CDR2 SVGAGI. V gave up 6 bases and J gave up 0 bases, with 8 bases separating them.

V gene TRBV12-3 or TRBV12-4 combines with J gene TRBJ1-1; D may be TRBD1 (5 bases). Deletions cut 3 bases from V and 1 base from J, with 6 bases between. This CDR3 contains 13 residues. CDR3 loop: CASSFRENTEAFF. Here the CDR3 DNA reads TGTGCCAGCAGTTTCAGGGAGAACACTGAAGCTTTCTTT.